In its sample, the clone carrying this T cell receptor beta chain was seen a few times. Its specificity is not known. The CDR3 consists of 14 residues. Trimming at V came to 7 bases and at J to 4 bases, leaving 7 bases not matched to a gene. CDR1 MDHEN and CDR2 SYDVKM come from the germline V gene. Likely unrecorded immune exposures existed in these nominally healthy donors. PCR employed 60 Vbeta and 13 Jbeta primers. Here immunoSEQ multiplex PCR was the method, and the copy in TCRdb shows in-frame clones only, minus some. The profile covers nearly 110,000 clones, with approximately 80% appearing a single time and about 4.3% taken by the ten largest. These data are taken from a study of cytomegalovirus exposure and HLA in healthy donors. Findings and caveats of the study: The study reported that TCR beta sequences accurately predicted HLA-A and HLA-B alleles in most subjects. As was reported, the classifier diagnosed cytomegalovirus status with high specificity and sensitivity. Owing to their indistinguishability, certain V segments, notably TRBV6-2 and TRBV6-3, were excluded.

This receptor was obtained from a male donor in good health and CMV-seronegative. The chain couples TRBV28 to TRBJ1-3; TRBD1 matches at 7 bases. Sequenced material: PBMCs. CDR3 protein: CASIAGGIGNTIYF. CDR3 bases: TGTGCCAGCATTGCAGGGGGAATCGGAAACACCATATATTTT.